Sequencing of this TCR beta chain was carried out in a study of CXCR4 blockade with PD-1 therapy in pancreatic cancer. Study conclusions and caveats: Tumors were clonally expanded, mean 0.14 versus 0.05 in healthy blood. Sequencing covered TCRbeta chains only, not alpha chains. Convergent selection by common tumor antigens was suggested by nucleotide rearrangement counts.

Comments on this clone: Its antigen is not known.

The CDR3 spans 16 residues. Germline loops: CDR1 SGDLS, CDR2 YYNGEE. Trimming stripped 0 bases from V and 4 bases from J, with 13 bases between. Repertoires were generated with immunoSEQ multiplex PCR, while TCRdb's copy carries only in-frame clones and drops some. Of some 3,200 clones in the sample, approximately 39% were seen once. No neoadjuvant therapy was given before resection to the patients supplying these archived tumor blocks. This sequence joins TRBV9 and TRBJ2-2, with unresolved D. The origin of this receptor is a human donor with pancreatic ductal adenocarcinoma. The sample comprised tumor tissue. In DNA, the CDR3 is TGTGCCAGCAGCGTAGATCATGGGTCGGGCACCGGGGAGCTGTTTTTT. This codes for CASSVDHGSGTGELFF.